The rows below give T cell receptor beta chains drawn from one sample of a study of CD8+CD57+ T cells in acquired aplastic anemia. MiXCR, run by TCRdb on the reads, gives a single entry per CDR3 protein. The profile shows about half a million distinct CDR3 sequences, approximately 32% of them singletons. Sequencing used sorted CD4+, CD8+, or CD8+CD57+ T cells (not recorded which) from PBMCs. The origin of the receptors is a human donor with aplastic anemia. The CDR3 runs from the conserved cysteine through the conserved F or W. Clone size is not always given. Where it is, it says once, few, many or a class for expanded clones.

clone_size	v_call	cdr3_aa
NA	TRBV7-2	CASSPTGIYEQYF
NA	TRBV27	CASRGTSNRLYEQYF
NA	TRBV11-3	CASSPNAPPETQYF
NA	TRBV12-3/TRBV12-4	CASSWRGLATYEQYF
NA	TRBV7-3	CASSLRDRREDTQYF
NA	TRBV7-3	CASGLAGGTEQFF
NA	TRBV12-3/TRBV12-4	CASSLAADGTEAFF
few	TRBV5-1	CASSLGSSRSGNTIYF
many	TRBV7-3	CASSLSGSSYNEQFF
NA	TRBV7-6	CASSVRYGDTQYGYTF
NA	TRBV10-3	CAISEHRDRGDAEAFF
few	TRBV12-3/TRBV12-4	CASSLHGRGFEKLFF
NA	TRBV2	CASRRLAPDYEQYF
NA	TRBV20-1	CGAQTTSRETQYF
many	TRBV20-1	CSASPPQGTSNQPQHF
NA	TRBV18	CASSQTRQTGHYGYTF
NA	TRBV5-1	CASSLEGSDTQYF
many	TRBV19	CASSIEATAISYEQYF
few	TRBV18	CASSPIPTGVAGYEQYF
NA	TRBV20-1	CSARRGFGNEQFF
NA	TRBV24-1	CATSDAPGQPQHF
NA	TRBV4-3	CASSQAATGVVYGYTF